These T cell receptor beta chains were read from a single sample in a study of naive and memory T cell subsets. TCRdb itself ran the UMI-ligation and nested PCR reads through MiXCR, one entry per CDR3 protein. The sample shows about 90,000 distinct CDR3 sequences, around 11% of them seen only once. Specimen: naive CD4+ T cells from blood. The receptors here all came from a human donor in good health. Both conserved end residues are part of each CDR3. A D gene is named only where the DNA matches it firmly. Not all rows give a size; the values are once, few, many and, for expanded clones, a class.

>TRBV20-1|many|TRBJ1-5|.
CSVNSYLSNQPQHF
TGCAGTGTTAACTCCTATCTGAGCAATCAGCCCCAGCATTTT
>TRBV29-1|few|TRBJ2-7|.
CSVEDLQGPYYEQYF
TGCAGCGTTGAAGATTTACAGGGACCGTACTACGAGCAGTACTTC
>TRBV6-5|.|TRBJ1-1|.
CASSGRVAGGTEAFF
TGTGCCAGCAGTGGACGCGTGGCGGGGGGCACTGAAGCTTTCTTT
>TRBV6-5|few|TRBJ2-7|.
CASRDRSYEQYF
TGTGCCAGCCGGGATAGGTCCTACGAGCAGTACTTC
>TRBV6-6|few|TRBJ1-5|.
CASTQTTGYNQPQHF
TGTGCCAGCACCCAAACTACAGGGTATAATCAGCCCCAGCATTTT
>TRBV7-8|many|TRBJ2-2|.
CASTALGGNTGELFF
TGTGCCAGCACCGCCCTGGGAGGGAACACCGGGGAGCTGTTTTTT
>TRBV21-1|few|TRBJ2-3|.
CASSKALDTQYF
TGTGCCAGCAGCAAAGCCTTGGATACGCAGTATTTT
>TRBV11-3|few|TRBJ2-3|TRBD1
CASSRDSFSDTQYF
TGTGCCAGTTCTCGGGACAGTTTCTCAGATACGCAGTATTTT
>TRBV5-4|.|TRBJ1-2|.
CASSFRDPPNYGYTF
TGTGCCAGCAGCTTTCGGGACCCACCTAACTATGGCTACACCTTC
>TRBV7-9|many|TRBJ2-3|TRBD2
CASSLGLADTDTQYF
TGTGCCAGCAGCTTAGGACTAGCGGACACAGATACGCAGTATTTT
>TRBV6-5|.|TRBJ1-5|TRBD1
CASKLTGVGNQPQHF
TGTGCCAGCAAACTAACAGGGGTCGGAAATCAGCCCCAGCATTTT
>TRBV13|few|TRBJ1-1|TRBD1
CASIRRDSPFEAFF
TGTGCCAGCATACGTCGGGACAGTCCGTTTGAAGCTTTCTTT
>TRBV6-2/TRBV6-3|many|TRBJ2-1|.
CASSLRNEQFF
TGTGCCAGCAGTTTGCGGAATGAGCAGTTCTTC
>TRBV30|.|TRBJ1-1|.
CASMAGLRLNTEAFF
TGTGCCTCTATGGCAGGGCTCCGGCTGAACACTGAAGCTTTCTTT
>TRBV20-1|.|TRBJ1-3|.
CSARQQGISGNTIYF
TGCAGTGCTCGACAACAGGGCATCTCTGGAAACACCATATATTTT
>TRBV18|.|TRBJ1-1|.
CASARRKGAEAFF
TGTGCCAGCGCACGACGGAAAGGAGCTGAAGCTTTCTTT
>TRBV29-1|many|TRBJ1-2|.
CSVCRDPANYGYTF
TGCAGCGTTTGTAGGGACCCCGCTAACTATGGCTACACCTTC
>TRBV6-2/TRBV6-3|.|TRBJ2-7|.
CASSYPKASYEQYF
TGTGCCAGCAGTTACCCTAAGGCCTCCTACGAGCAGTACTTC
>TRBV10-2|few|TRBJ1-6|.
CASSGQLNSPLHF
TGCGCCAGCAGTGGACAGTTAAATTCACCCCTCCACTTT
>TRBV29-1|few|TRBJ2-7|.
CSVDNGEQYF
TGCAGCGTGGACAATGGCGAGCAGTACTTC
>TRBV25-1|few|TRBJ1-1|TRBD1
CASDRGEGWPLTEAFF
TGTGCCAGCGACAGGGGGGAGGGGTGGCCCCTCACTGAAGCTTTCTTT
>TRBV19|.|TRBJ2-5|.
CASSAGTKVETQYF
TGTGCCAGTAGCGCCGGGACAAAGGTAGAGACCCAGTACTTC
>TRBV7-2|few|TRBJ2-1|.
CASSLARKSNEQFF
TGTGCCAGCAGCTTAGCGCGGAAGTCTAATGAGCAGTTCTTC
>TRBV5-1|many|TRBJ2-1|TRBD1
CASSSGTGVAYEQFF
TGCGCCAGCAGCTCCGGGACAGGGGTAGCGTATGAGCAGTTCTTC
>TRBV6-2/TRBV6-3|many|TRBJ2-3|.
CASRWRGSTDTQYF
TGTGCCAGCCGCTGGCGGGGTAGCACAGATACGCAGTATTTT
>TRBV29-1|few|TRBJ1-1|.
CSGGRATEAFF
TGCAGCGGGGGAAGGGCTACCGAAGCTTTCTTT
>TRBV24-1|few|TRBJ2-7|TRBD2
CATSDSGNSYEQYF
TGTGCCACCAGTGATAGCGGGAATAGCTACGAGCAGTACTTC
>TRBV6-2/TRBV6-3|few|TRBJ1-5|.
CASSYAPALGNQPQHF
TGTGCCAGCAGTTACGCCCCGGCCCTTGGGAATCAGCCCCAGCATTTT
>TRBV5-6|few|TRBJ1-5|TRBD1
CASSLRRGLQPQHF
TGTGCCAGCAGCTTGAGGAGGGGGCTTCAGCCCCAGCATTTT
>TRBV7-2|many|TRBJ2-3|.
CASSLEYRRTDTQYF
TGTGCCAGCAGCTTAGAATACAGGCGCACAGATACGCAGTATTTT
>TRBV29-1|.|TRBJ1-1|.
CSVEGAMNTEAFF
TGCAGCGTTGAAGGTGCCATGAACACTGAAGCTTTCTTT
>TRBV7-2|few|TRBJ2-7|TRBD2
CASSLSGGALEQYF
TGTGCCAGCAGCCTTAGCGGGGGGGCCCTTGAGCAGTACTTC
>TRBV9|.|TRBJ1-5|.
CASSSGQTAQPQHF
TGTGCCAGCAGCTCTGGACAAACGGCTCAGCCCCAGCATTTT
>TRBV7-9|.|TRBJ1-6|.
CASSFTGGQSPLHF
TGTGCCAGCAGCTTTACGGGGGGGCAATCACCCCTCCACTTT
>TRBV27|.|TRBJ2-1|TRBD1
CASSLFDYRGLYNEQFF
TGTGCCAGCAGTTTATTTGATTACAGGGGGCTGTACAATGAGCAGTTCTTC
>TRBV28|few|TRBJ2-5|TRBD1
CASSQQGADFQETQYF
TGTGCCAGCAGTCAACAGGGGGCGGATTTCCAAGAGACCCAGTACTTC